This entry lists 10 T cell receptor beta chains sequenced from one sample in a study of a mutant IDH1 vaccine in newly diagnosed glioma. Using immunoSEQ multiplex PCR, the repertoire was profiled, and TCRdb retains in-frame clones only, with some absent. The repertoire holds about 54,000 clones, with 80% to 90% as singletons. The time point: baseline, week 1 (first vaccination visit). Treatment indicated: pre-vaccination baseline after standard-of-care therapy. The source material was PBMCs, sampled from a glioma patient treated with radiotherapy, temozolomide or both. All receptors come from a man younger than 35 with glioma.

This chain joins TRBV25-1 and TRBJ1-3; 8 bases are a match to TRBD1. This CDR3 has 15 amino acids. Germline loops: CDR1 MGHDK, CDR2 SYGVNS. Losses at the gene ends were 9 bases for V and 2 bases for J; bases not matched to a gene: 9. This CDR3 reads CASKTDRGAGNTIYF. The CDR3 nucleotides read TGTGCCAGTAAAACCGACAGGGGAGCTGGAAACACCATATATTTT.

The gene calls are TRBV5-1 and TRBJ1-1; TRBD1 might be the D (5 bases). V lost 4 bases, J lost 1 base, and 14 bases lay in between. The CDR3 has 15 amino acids. CDR1 and CDR2 from the germline V gene are SGHRS and YFSETQ. CDR3 nucleotides: TGCGCCAGCAGCCTCGGGGGAAGGACGAACACTGAAGCTTTCTTT. Translation: CASSLGGRTNTEAFF.

The chain combines TRBV13 with TRBJ2-3; no reliable D call. CDR1 and CDR2 from the germline V gene are PRHDT and FYEKMQ (reference sequence). The CDR3 is made up of 12 amino acids. Trimming took off 2 bases at V and 5 bases at J, with 5 bases between the two ends. The DNA of the CDR3 is TGTGCCAGCAGCTTAATTGGAGATACGCAGTATTTT. It encodes CASSLIGDTQYF. The full variable domain, completed using reference TRBV13 and TRBJ2-3, is AAGVIQSPRHLIKEKRETATLKCYPIPRHDTVYWYQQGPGQDPQFLISFYEKMQSDKGSIPDRFSAQQFSDYHSELNMSSLELGDSALYFCASSLIGDTQYFGPGTRLTVL.

V usage is TRBV15 and J usage is TRBJ1-4; TRBD1 matches at 7 bases. The V gene end was trimmed by 5 bases and the J gene end by 3 bases; junction bases not matched to a gene: 3. Germline CDR1 reads LNHNV; CDR2 reads YYDKDF (reference sequence). CDR3 length: 14 amino acids. CDR3 residues: CATSLGTANEKLFF. CDR3 bases: TGTGCCACCAGCCTCGGGACAGCTAATGAAAAACTGTTTTTT.

The count of this clone is one. The gene calls are TRBV6-1 and TRBJ2-7; D not certain. V was trimmed by 4 bases and J by 4 bases, leaving 8 bases between them. This CDR3 comprises 12 residues. The germline gives CDR1 MNHNS, CDR2 SASEGT. In DNA, the CDR3 is TGTGCCAGCAGTGTACATCATTACGAGCAGTACTTC. It codes for CASSVHHYEQYF.

This chain links TRBV6-1 with TRBJ2-7, with TRBD2 matching 7 bases. This CDR3 region has 14 residues. The germline V gene encodes CDR1 MNHNS and CDR2 SASEGT. The trim removed 1 base at V and 3 bases at J, leaving 3 bases unmatched. CDR3 in amino acids: CASSEEGRGYEQYF. CDR3 in DNA: TGTGCCAGCAGTGAAGAAGGGAGGGGCTACGAGCAGTACTTC.

By share of the sample, this clone is medium-sized. The chain links TRBV2 to TRBJ2-5, with D perhaps matching TRBD2 (6 bases). This CDR3 spans 14 amino acids. Germline-derived CDR1 and CDR2 are SNHLY and FYNNEI. V gave up 7 bases and J gave up 2 bases, with 14 bases separating them. The CDR3 protein is CASTGTDFQETQYF. The CDR3 DNA follows: TGTGCCAGCACCGGGACTGATTTTCAAGAGACCCAGTACTTC.

The chain combines TRBV30 with TRBJ2-7; a weak D match, TRBD1 (5 bases). Between the trimmed V and J ends, which lost 0 bases and 4 bases, there was a span of 7 bases. CDR3 length: 12 residues. The germline V gene encodes CDR1 GTSNPN and CDR2 SVGIG (reference sequence). CDR3 DNA sequence: TGTGCCTGGAGTGTAGGGGTATACGAGCAGTACTTC. This translates into CAWSVGVYEQYF.

The chain recombines TRBV11-2 with TRBJ1-4; D is perhaps TRBD1 (5 bases). Trimming pared 4 bases from V and 8 bases from J, leaving 11 bases between. The length of the CDR3 is 13 residues. The germline V gene encodes CDR1 SGHAT and CDR2 FQNNGV. The CDR3 nucleotides read TGTGCCAGCAGCTACGGGGGAGGGGAAAAACTGTTTTTT. Protein: CASSYGGGEKLFF. The full variable domain, its missing parts supplied by reference TRBV11-2 and TRBJ1-4, is EAGVAQSPRYKIIEKRQSVAFWCNPISGHATLYWYQQILGQGPKLLIQFQNNGVVDDSQLPKDRFSAERLKGVDSTLKIQPAKLEDSAVYLCASSYGGGEKLFFGSGTQLSVL.

The count of this clone is one. V and J are TRBV5-1 and TRBJ2-7, with TRBD2 matching over 10 bases. Germline assignment: CDR1 SGHRS and CDR2 YFSETQ. This CDR3 has 16 residues. V lost 1 base, J lost 2 bases, and 6 bases stayed unmatched. CDR3 sequence reads: CASSLTQRGGTYEQYF. CDR3 DNA: TGCGCCAGCAGCTTGACCCAGCGGGGGGGCACCTACGAGCAGTACTTC.